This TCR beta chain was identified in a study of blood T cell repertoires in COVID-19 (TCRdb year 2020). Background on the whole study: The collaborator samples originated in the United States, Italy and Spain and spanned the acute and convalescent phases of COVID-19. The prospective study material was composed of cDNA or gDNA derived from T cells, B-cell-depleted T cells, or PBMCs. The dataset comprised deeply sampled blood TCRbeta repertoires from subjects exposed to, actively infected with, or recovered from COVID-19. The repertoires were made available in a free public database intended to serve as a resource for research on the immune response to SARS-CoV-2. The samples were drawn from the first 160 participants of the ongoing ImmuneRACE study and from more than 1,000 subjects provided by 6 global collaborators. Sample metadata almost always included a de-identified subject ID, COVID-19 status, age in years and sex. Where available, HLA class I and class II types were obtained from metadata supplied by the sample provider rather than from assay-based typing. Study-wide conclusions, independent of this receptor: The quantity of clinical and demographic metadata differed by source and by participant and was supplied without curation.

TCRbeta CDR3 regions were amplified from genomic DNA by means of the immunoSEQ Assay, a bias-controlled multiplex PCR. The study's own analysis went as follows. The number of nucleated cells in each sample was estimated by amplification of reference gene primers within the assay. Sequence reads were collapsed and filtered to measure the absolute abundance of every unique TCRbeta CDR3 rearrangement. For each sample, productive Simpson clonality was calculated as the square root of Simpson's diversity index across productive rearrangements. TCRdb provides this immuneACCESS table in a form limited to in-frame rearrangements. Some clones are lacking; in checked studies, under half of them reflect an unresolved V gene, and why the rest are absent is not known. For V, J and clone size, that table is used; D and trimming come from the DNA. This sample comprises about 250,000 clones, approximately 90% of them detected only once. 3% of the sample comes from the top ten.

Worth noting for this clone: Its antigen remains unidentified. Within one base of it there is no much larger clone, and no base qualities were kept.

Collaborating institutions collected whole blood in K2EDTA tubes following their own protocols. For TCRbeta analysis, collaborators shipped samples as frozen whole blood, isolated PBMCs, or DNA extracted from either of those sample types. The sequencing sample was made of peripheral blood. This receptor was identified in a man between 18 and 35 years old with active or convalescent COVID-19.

The sequenced DNA is TGTGCCACCAGCAGAGAGCTTGGGTTACGGGAAACGGAAAAACTGTTTTTT. Its protein product is CATSRELGLRETEKLFF. Recombination linked TRBV15 to TRBJ1-4; the D gene cannot be named for sure. V loses 0 bases of germline sequence and J loses 8 bases, and the interval between the two ends is 19 bases. CDR1 and CDR2 are drawn from the germline V gene (reference sequence): LNHNV, YYDKDF. The CDR3 holds 17 amino acids from the cysteine to the phenylalanine. Only CDR3 DNA is held: 51 bases, read in frame from base 1.